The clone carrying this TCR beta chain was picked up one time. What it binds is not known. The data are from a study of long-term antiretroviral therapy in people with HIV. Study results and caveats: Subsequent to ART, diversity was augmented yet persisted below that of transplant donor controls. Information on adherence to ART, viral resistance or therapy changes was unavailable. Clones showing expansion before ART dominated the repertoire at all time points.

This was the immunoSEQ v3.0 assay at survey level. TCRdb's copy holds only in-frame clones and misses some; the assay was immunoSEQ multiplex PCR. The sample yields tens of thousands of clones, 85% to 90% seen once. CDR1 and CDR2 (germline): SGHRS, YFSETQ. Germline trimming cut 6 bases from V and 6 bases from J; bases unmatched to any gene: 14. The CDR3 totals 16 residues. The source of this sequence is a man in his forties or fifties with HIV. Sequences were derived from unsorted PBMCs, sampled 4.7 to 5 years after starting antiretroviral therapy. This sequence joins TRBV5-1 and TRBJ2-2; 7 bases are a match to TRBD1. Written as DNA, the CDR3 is TGCGCCAGCATCCCCGACAGGCCCCAGGGGGCCGGGGAGCTGTTTTTT. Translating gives CASIPDRPQGAGELFF. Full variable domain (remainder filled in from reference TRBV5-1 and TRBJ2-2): KAGVTQTPRYLIKTRGQQVTLSCSPISGHRSVSWYQQTPGQGLQFLFEYFSETQRNKGNFPGRFSGRQFSNSRSEMNVSTLELGDSALYLCASIPDRPQGAGELFFGEGSRLTVL.